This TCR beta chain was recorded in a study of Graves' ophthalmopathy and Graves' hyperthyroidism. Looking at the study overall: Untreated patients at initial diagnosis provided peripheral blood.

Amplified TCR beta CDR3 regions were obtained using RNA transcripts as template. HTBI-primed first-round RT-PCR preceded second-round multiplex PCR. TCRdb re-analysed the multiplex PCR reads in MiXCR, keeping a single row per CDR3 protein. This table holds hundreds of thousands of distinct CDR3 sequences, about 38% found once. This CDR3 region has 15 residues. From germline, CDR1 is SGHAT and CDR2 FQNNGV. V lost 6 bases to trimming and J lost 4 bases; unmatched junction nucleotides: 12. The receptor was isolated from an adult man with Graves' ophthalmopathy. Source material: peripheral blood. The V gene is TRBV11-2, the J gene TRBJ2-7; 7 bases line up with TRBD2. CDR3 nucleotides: TGTGCCAGCAGTTTTGGGGGGAGGGGCCGTTACGAGCAGTACTTC. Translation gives CASSFGGRGRYEQYF.